These 3 T cell receptor beta chains were sequenced from one sample in a study of blood T cell repertoires in COVID-19. Repertoires were generated with immunoSEQ multiplex PCR, while TCRdb's copy carries only in-frame clones and drops some. The table has about 210,000 clones, about 81% seen once; the top ten hold around 9%. The sequencing sample was made of PBMCs or T cells enriched from blood (not recorded which). Source of these receptors: a man aged 40-50 years who had recovered from COVID-19.

The chain recombines TRBV7-9 with TRBJ1-1; TRBD1 matches at 7 bases. The germline gives CDR1 SEHNR, CDR2 FQNEAQ (reference sequence). With V trimmed by 6 bases and J by 4 bases, 11 bases remained unmatched. CDR3 length equals 15 residues. The CDR3: CASRHGVTGSTEAFF. DNA for the CDR3: TGTGCCAGCAGACATGGTGTGACAGGGTCCACTGAAGCTTTCTTT.

This clone was counted only a few times. This chain links TRBV2 with TRBJ1-2; tentative D call: TRBD1 (6 bases). This CDR3 has 15 residues. CDR1 and CDR2 from the germline V gene are SNHLY and FYNNEI. The V and J ends lost 3 bases and 3 bases respectively, with 14 bases between them. This chain's CDR3 is CASSENLQGYYGYTF. The DNA for the CDR3 is TGTGCCAGCAGTGAGAACCTACAGGGATACTATGGCTACACCTTC.

This sequence joins TRBV3-1 (or the pseudogene TRBV3-2) and TRBJ2-2, with 14 nucleotides matching TRBD2. CDR1 LGHDT and CDR2 YNNKEL come from the germline V gene (reference sequence). The V gene end was trimmed by 4 bases and the J gene end by 1 base; junction bases not matched to a gene: 2. The CDR3 has 17 amino acids. DNA of the CDR3: TGTGCCAGCAGCCGTGGGACTAGCGGGGGGAACACCGGGGAGCTGTTTTTT. Its protein product is CASSRGTSGGNTGELFF.